This entry concerns a single T cell receptor beta chain. The data were obtained in a study of blood T cell repertoires in COVID-19. Looking at the study overall: Samples of COVID-19 (acute and convalescent) were obtained from the United States, Italy and Spain.

In the original workflow: The authors estimated nucleated cell counts from reference gene primer amplification. The table came from immunoSEQ multiplex PCR; TCRdb's copy has only in-frame clones and leaves some out. V, J and clone size were drawn from that table, and D and trimming were deduced from the DNA. Seen here are about 300,000 clones, about nine tenths observed once, and the top ten hold approximately 2.9%. Germline V lookup: CDR1 SGHNT, CDR2 YYREEE (reference sequence). After removal of 2 bases from V and 3 bases from J, the junction contained 3 bases not matched to a gene. This CDR3 spans 14 amino acids.

The sequence was obtained from a woman aged 45 to 65 who had been exposed to COVID-19. The chain has TRBV5-4 and TRBJ2-3; 7 bases match TRBD1. Material for sequencing was PBMCs or T cells enriched from blood (not recorded which). For the CDR3, the DNA is TGTGCCAGCAGCTTCGAACAGGGGACAGATACGCAGTATTTT. It yields the protein CASSFEQGTDTQYF.